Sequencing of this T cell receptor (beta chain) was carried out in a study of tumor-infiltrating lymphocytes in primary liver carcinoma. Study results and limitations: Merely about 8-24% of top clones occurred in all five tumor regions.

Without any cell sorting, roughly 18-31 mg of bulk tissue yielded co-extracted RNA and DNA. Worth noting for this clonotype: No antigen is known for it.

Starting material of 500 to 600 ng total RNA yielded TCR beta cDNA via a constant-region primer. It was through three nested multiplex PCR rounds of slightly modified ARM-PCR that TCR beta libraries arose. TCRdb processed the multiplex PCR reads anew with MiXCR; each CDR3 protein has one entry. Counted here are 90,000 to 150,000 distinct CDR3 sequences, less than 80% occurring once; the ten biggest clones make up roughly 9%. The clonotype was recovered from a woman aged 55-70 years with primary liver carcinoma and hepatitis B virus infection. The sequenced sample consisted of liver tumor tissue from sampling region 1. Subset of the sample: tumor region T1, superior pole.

CDR3 DNA: TGTGCCAGCGGTAGGGACAGGGGCAGGTTTGGTCCACCCCTCCACTTT. It codes for CASGRDRGRFGPPLHF. The genes are TRBV6-1 and TRBJ1-6, with TRBD1 matching over 10 bases. In germline, CDR1 is MNHNS, CDR2 SASEGT. V lost 8 bases to trimming and J lost 11 bases; unmatched junction nucleotides: 15. The CDR3 covers 16 residues.